This passage covers 29 T cell receptor beta chains from one sample sequenced in a study of shared clonotypes between healthy human individuals. The table came from immunoSEQ multiplex PCR; TCRdb's copy has only in-frame clones and leaves some out. The table lists roughly 2,000,000 clones, approximately 94% of them singletons, with 1.2% in the top ten. The naive CD8 fraction comprised CD45RO-negative cells positively selected for CCR7 and excluded terminally differentiated effector memory CD45RA+ cells. Sequenced material: naive CD8+ T cells sorted from blood. These receptor sequences come from a man aged 18 to 29 in good health.

The chain carries TRBV29-1 and TRBJ1-2; D not resolved. Trimming shortened V by 4 bases and J by 8 bases, and 23 bases separated the two germline ends. This CDR3 region has 15 residues. Germline loops: CDR1 SQVTM, CDR2 ANQGSEA. The CDR3 DNA reads TGCAGCGTTGTGCTCGATGGAGGCGATTCGGGGGGCTACACCTTC. It is translated as CSVVLDGGDSGGYTF.

The V and J genes are TRBV25-1 and TRBJ1-4; a weak D match, TRBD1 (6 bases). From germline, CDR1 is MGHDK and CDR2 SYGVNS. This CDR3 has 16 residues. The V end lost 3 bases, the J end lost 6 bases, and 17 bases lay between the germline ends. The CDR3 reads CASSEALQGSYEKLFF. In DNA form, the CDR3 reads TGTGCCAGCAGTGAGGCTCTGCAGGGGAGTTATGAAAAACTGTTTTTT.

This rearrangement joins TRBV2 to TRBJ2-7; tentative D call: TRBD2 (6 bases). Germline V gives CDR1 SNHLY, CDR2 FYNNEI. The CDR3 contains 16 residues. Between the trimmed V and J ends, which lost 0 bases and 1 base, there was a span of 13 bases. The CDR3 is CASSEALEGLSYEQYF. CDR3 sequence (DNA): TGTGCCAGCAGTGAAGCGCTGGAGGGGCTTTCCTACGAGCAGTACTTC.

The V and J genes are TRBV27 and TRBJ2-7; D is possibly TRBD1 (5 bases). This CDR3 comprises 16 residues. V lost 1 base, J lost 0 bases, and 13 bases lay in between. CDR1 is MNHEY, CDR2 SMNVEV, per germline (reference sequence). Here the CDR3 DNA reads TGTGCCAGCAGTTTATATCAGGGATCAATCTCCTACGAGCAGTACTTC. This codes for CASSLYQGSISYEQYF.

The chain uses TRBV6-5 and TRBJ1-5; D remains unclear. Germline-derived CDR1 and CDR2 are MNHEY and SVGAGI. The CDR3 runs 15 residues. V was pared by 6 bases and J by 5 bases, with 17 bases between. CDR3 DNA: TGTGCCAGCAGGACCCGACCCTCCGGGGATCAGCCCCAGCATTTT. Translating gives CASRTRPSGDQPQHF.

The genes are TRBV18 and TRBJ2-7; D gene unclear. There are 12 residues in the CDR3. The V end lost 5 bases, the J end lost 2 bases, and 7 bases lay between the germline ends. Germline V gene data show CDR1 as KGHSH and CDR2 as LQKENI. This CDR3 is CASSTATYEQYF. The CDR3 region has the DNA TGTGCCAGCTCAACAGCAACCTACGAGCAGTACTTC.

The chain carries TRBV27 and TRBJ2-1; either TRBD1 or TRBD2 may fit D (5 bases each). The V and J ends lost 0 bases and 3 bases respectively, with 9 bases between them. The CDR3 consists of 15 residues. Germline V gene lookup returns CDR1 MNHEY and CDR2 SMNVEV (reference sequence). CDR3 coding DNA: TGTGCCAGCAGTTTATCAGGGGACGGCTACAATGAGCAGTTCTTC. Protein: CASSLSGDGYNEQFF.

In DNA form, the CDR3 reads TGTGCCACGGGTGAGGGGAGCTCTGGAAACACCATATATTTT. This translates into CATGEGSSGNTIYF. The rearrangement joins TRBV15 to TRBJ1-3, with TRBD1 as a possible D gene (5 bases). Trimming removed 9 bases from V and 0 bases from J, with 12 bases in between. The CDR3 has 14 amino acids. The germline V gene has CDR1 LNHNV and CDR2 YYDKDF (reference sequence).

This chain uses TRBV28 with TRBJ2-6; tentatively, D is TRBD1 or TRBD2 (5 bases each). Trimming shortened V by 5 bases and J by 2 bases, and 13 bases separated the two germline ends. This CDR3 is 16 amino acids long. Germline V gene lookup returns CDR1 MDHEN and CDR2 SYDVKM. This CDR3 is CASSTRAEAGANVLTF. The CDR3 DNA reads as TGTGCCAGCAGTACCAGGGCGGAGGCTGGGGCCAACGTCCTGACTTTC. Supplemented by reference TRBV28 and TRBJ2-6, the full variable domain reads DVKVTQSSRYLVKRTGEKVFLECVQDMDHENMFWYRQDPGLGLRLIYFSYDVKMKEKGDIPEGYSVSREKKERFSLILESASTNQTSMYLCASSTRAEAGANVLTFGAGSRLTVL.

The chain is built from TRBV6-1 and TRBJ2-3; weak D call: TRBD2 (6 bases). The length of the CDR3 is 15 residues. The V gene's germline CDR1 is MNHNS and CDR2 SASEGT. Trimming stripped 1 base from V and 4 bases from J, with 12 bases between. CDR3 nucleotide sequence: TGTGCCAGCAGTGAAGGGGAGGTCTGGGCAGATACGCAGTATTTT. Amino acid sequence: CASSEGEVWADTQYF.

The CDR3 is CASTSFSNQPQHF. CDR3 nucleotides: TGTGCCAGTACTAGTTTTAGCAATCAGCCCCAGCATTTT. This sequence joins TRBV19 and TRBJ1-5; D not resolved. Trimming took 7 bases from V and 0 from J, leaving 7 bases between them. Germline lookup yields CDR1 LNHDA and CDR2 SQIVND (reference sequence). This CDR3 spans 13 amino acids.

This clone was picked up one time. The chain has TRBV5-1 and TRBJ2-1; 7 nucleotides line up with TRBD2. Germline-derived CDR1 and CDR2 are SGHRS and YFSETQ. J gave up 0 bases and V 3 bases, and 3 bases lay outside the gene matches. This CDR3 is built from 15 residues. The CDR3, as DNA: TGCGCCAGCAGCTCCCCGGGGGGCTCCTACAATGAGCAGTTCTTC. Protein sequence: CASSSPGGSYNEQFF.

The chain has TRBV5-4 and TRBJ2-1; 7 bases are a match to TRBD1. This CDR3 has 12 amino acids. V lost 3 bases, J lost 9 bases, and 3 bases stayed unmatched. Looked up from germline, CDR1 is SGHNT and CDR2 is YYREEE (reference sequence). CDR3: CASSSGQAEQFF. The CDR3 DNA is TGTGCCAGCAGCTCAGGACAGGCTGAGCAGTTCTTC.

This clone was observed a handful of times. This chain links TRBV10-2 with TRBJ1-1, with D unresolved. CDR1 and CDR2 from the germline V gene are WSHSY and SAAADI. CDR3 size: 10 residues. V lost 8 bases and J 4 bases, leaving 5 bases between the germline ends. The CDR3 region is CASLGTEAFF. The CDR3 nucleotides read TGCGCCAGCTTAGGCACTGAAGCTTTCTTT.

The rearrangement links TRBV5-6 to TRBJ2-7, with D hard to call. This CDR3 comprises 13 residues. Per the germline V gene, CDR1 is SGHDT and CDR2 is YYEEEE. Trimming took off 6 bases at V and 0 bases at J, with 10 bases between the two ends. CDR3 sequence (DNA): TGTGCCAGCAAATTAGAGAGCTCCTACGAGCAGTACTTC. Translation gives CASKLESSYEQYF. Full variable domain (outside the CDR3, taken from reference TRBV5-6 and TRBJ2-7): DAGVTQSPTHLIKTRGQQVTLRCSPKSGHDTVSWYQQALGQGPQFIFQYYEEEERQRGNFPDRFSGHQFPNYSSELNVNALLLGDSALYLCASKLESSYEQYFGPGTRLTVT.

CDR3 in amino acids: CASSQDMGLADHNEQFF. In nucleotides, the CDR3 is TGCGCCAGCAGCCAAGATATGGGACTAGCGGACCACAATGAGCAGTTCTTC. The chain joins TRBV4-3 to TRBJ2-1; 11 nucleotides align to TRBD2. In germline, CDR1 is LGHNA, CDR2 YSLEER. The CDR3 has 17 residues. V shed 0 bases, J shed 5 bases, and the junction held 6 bases outside the gene matches.

The chain couples TRBV2 to TRBJ2-7, with a possible D match to TRBD1 (6 bases). Trimming cost V 8 bases and J 0 bases, with 11 bases left between them. Per the germline V gene, CDR1 is SNHLY and CDR2 is FYNNEI. The CDR3 totals 13 residues. The CDR3: CASGLGHSYEQYF. Here the CDR3 DNA reads TGTGCCAGCGGCCTGGGACACTCCTACGAGCAGTACTTC.

The genes are TRBV9 and TRBJ1-3; D not certain. Trimming removed 5 bases at V and 0 bases at J, with 9 bases between. The length of the CDR3 is 14 residues. Germline CDR1 reads SGDLS; CDR2 reads YYNGEE. CDR3 coding DNA: TGTGCCAGCAGAGGGTGGGGCTCTGGAAACACCATATATTTT. Translation gives CASRGWGSGNTIYF.

The rearrangement uses TRBV13 and TRBJ2-1, with 8 bases aligning to TRBD2. The germline CDR1 and CDR2 sequences are PRHDT and FYEKMQ (reference sequence). CDR3 size: 17 residues. The ends lost 2 bases at V and 6 bases at J; junction bases unmatched: 12. Here the CDR3 reads CASSLIGAESGSNEQFF. The CDR3 nucleotides are TGTGCCAGCAGCTTAATCGGGGCAGAAAGCGGGAGCAATGAGCAGTTCTTC.

The rearrangement uses TRBV2 and TRBJ2-7; 8 nucleotides align to TRBD2. The V gene's germline CDR1 is SNHLY and CDR2 FYNNEI. The CDR3 length is 15 residues. Trimming took 3 bases from V and 5 from J; bases not matched to a gene: 9. The CDR3 DNA follows: TGTGCCAGCAGTGAGCAACGGGAGGGCCGACACGAGCAGTACTTC. Encoded protein: CASSEQREGRHEQYF.

The table lists this clone with a count of one. The chain combines TRBV5-8 with TRBJ2-7; D is perhaps TRBD2 (6 bases). Trimming removed 2 bases from V and 3 bases from J, with 12 bases in between. Looked up from germline, CDR1 is SGHTS and CDR2 is YDEGEE. The CDR3 sequence is 14 residues long. The CDR3 nucleotides read TGTGCCAGCAGCTTACTGGGGGGTGTCTACGAGCAGTACTTC. Encoded protein: CASSLLGGVYEQYF.

The chain joins TRBV19 to TRBJ2-7; no clear D. The CDR3 has 14 residues. Germline V CDR1 and CDR2: LNHDA, SQIVND (reference sequence). The V end lost 5 bases, the J end lost 3 bases, and 14 bases lay between the germline ends. CDR3 region: CASSFSSGLYEQYF. Written as DNA, the CDR3 is TGTGCCAGTAGTTTCTCGTCAGGCCTCTACGAGCAGTACTTC.

The chain uses TRBV29-1 and TRBJ2-2, with 9 bases matching TRBD2. V was pared by 0 bases and J by 7 bases, with 9 bases of the junction left unmatched. From germline, CDR1 is SQVTM and CDR2 ANQGSEA. The CDR3 is 16 amino acids. DNA of the CDR3: TGCAGCGTTGAAGAATTGGTAGCGGGAGCGGTCGGGGAGCTGTTTTTT. It specifies CSVEELVAGAVGELFF.

The V and J genes are TRBV11-2 and TRBJ1-3; D remains ambiguous. Trimming left V 2 bases short and J 0 bases short, with 20 bases between. The length of the CDR3 is 19 residues. Germline V CDR1 and CDR2: SGHAT, FQNNGV. This CDR3 reads CASSLRATGGGSSGNTIYF. CDR3 coding DNA: TGTGCCAGCAGCTTAAGAGCTACGGGAGGCGGAAGCTCTGGAAACACCATATATTTT.

The J gene is TRBJ1-4, the V gene TRBV25-1; D is ambiguous. Germline CDR1 is MGHDK and CDR2 is SYGVNS. The CDR3 consists of 14 residues. V was cut by 7 bases and J by 0 bases, with 9 bases left in between. In DNA, the CDR3 is TGTGCCAGCACCGGGTATGCAACTAATGAAAAACTGTTTTTT. It yields the protein CASTGYATNEKLFF.

The chain links TRBV5-6 to TRBJ1-1; 10 positions match TRBD1. Losses at the gene ends were 0 bases for V and 1 base for J; bases not matched to a gene: 3. Germline CDR1 and CDR2: SGHDT and YYEEEE. CDR3 length: 16 residues. Here the CDR3 DNA reads TGTGCCAGCAGCTTGGACGGACAGGGGGGGAACACTGAAGCTTTCTTT. Translation gives CASSLDGQGGNTEAFF. The variable domain in full, with the rest retrieved from reference TRBV5-6 and TRBJ1-1, is DAGVTQSPTHLIKTRGQQVTLRCSPKSGHDTVSWYQQALGQGPQFIFQYYEEEERQRGNFPDRFSGHQFPNYSSELNVNALLLGDSALYLCASSLDGQGGNTEAFFGQGTRLTVV.

The chain combines TRBV11-2 with TRBJ1-1; possibly TRBD1 for D (5 bases). This CDR3 region has 16 residues. V lost 1 base to trimming and J lost 3 bases, with 15 bases between them. Per germline, CDR1 SGHAT and CDR2 FQNNGV. Written as DNA, the CDR3 is TGTGCCAGCAGCTTAGTTAGCGCAGGGCTTCACACTGAAGCTTTCTTT. Protein sequence: CASSLVSAGLHTEAFF.

The V gene is TRBV7-1, the J gene TRBJ1-6; D is uncertain. TRBV7-1 is sorted into the ORF group, with uncertain function. V gave up 3 bases and J gave up 8 bases, with 8 bases separating them. CDR3 length: 13 amino acids. Here the CDR3 reads CASSSSSYSPLHF. The CDR3 DNA reads as TGTGCCAGCAGCTCTAGTAGCTATTCACCCCTCCACTTT.

The chain uses TRBV27 and TRBJ1-2; 9 positions match TRBD1. Germline lookup yields CDR1 MNHEY and CDR2 SMNVEV (reference sequence). Trimming removed 5 bases from V and 4 bases from J; junction bases left unmatched: 14. This CDR3 region has 17 residues. The CDR3 DNA reads as TGTGCCAGCAGTCCGTTACTAAGACAGGGGGATGTCTATGGCTACACCTTC. Protein: CASSPLLRQGDVYGYTF.